Below, one TCR beta chain is given with its context. This entry comes from a study of blood T cell repertoires in COVID-19. Whole-study context: Sources were T cells, B-cell-depleted T cells, or PBMCs; the material itself was cDNA or gDNA.

Profiled with immunoSEQ multiplex PCR; TCRdb holds only in-frame clones, not every one. The sample lists around 120,000 clones, approximately 87% occurring once. Trimming pared 3 bases from V and 10 bases from J, leaving 23 bases between. The length of the CDR3 is 16 residues. CDR1 is SGHRS, CDR2 YFSETQ, per germline. Sample: peripheral blood. The TCR sequence derives from a man aged 30 to 39 with acute or convalescent COVID-19. The chain couples TRBV5-1 to TRBJ2-1, with a weak D call TRBD2 (5 bases). Here the CDR3 reads CASSSVETGKNREQFF. The DNA for the CDR3 is TGCGCCAGCAGCTCGGTAGAGACGGGAAAGAATAGGGAGCAGTTCTTC.